These T cell receptor beta chains were read from a single sample in a study of T cell responses to AZD1222 COVID-19 vaccine. Data came from immunoSEQ multiplex PCR; TCRdb stores just in-frame clones and leaves some out. Of over 120,000 clones in the sample, 92% were seen once. The sequenced sample was peripheral blood, obtained on day 0 of AZD1222 vaccination. All receptors derive from an adult in good health. The CDR3 runs from the conserved cysteine through the conserved F or W. Fields, in order: V gene, D gene, CDR3 protein. The D gene is left open where the match is weak.

TRBV6-5 . CASSYPRGGNQPQHF
TRBV7-9 . CASSLVLGSPYGYTF
TRBV11-2 . CASSQSVSWVADTEAFF
TRBV4-3 . CASSQELAKNIQYF
TRBV5-8 TRBD1 CASSFDRASNQPQHF
TRBV5-4 . CASSTGGGNQPQHF
TRBV4-3 . CASSQISPLSGPGYSMGHGYTF
TRBV6-4 TRBD1 CASSAMAGGNTEAFF
TRBV2 TRBD2 CASSVTSGGGPSHEQYF
TRBV23-1 TRBD1 CASSPDRGRYSGANVLTF
TRBV7-2 . CASSFRTGTSEQFF
TRBV14 . CASSQQTLLGAFF
TRBV5-6 . CASSPFTSTDTQYF
TRBV18 TRBD1 CASSPQGQLRQPQHF
TRBV5-1 . CASSFVFRGSVTEAFF
TRBV29-1 . CSVEVAASYEQYF
TRBV7-9 . CASRPIRDLNTEAFF
TRBV14 . CASSQGSGRRDSPLHF
TRBV6-2/TRBV6-3 . CASSPRVLTNGYTF
TRBV4-1 . CASSPTYNEQFF
TRBV5-1 . CASAQESTNYGYTF
TRBV5-1 . CASSLGGSATNEKLFF
TRBV23-1 TRBD1 CARGGTGRYEQYF
TRBV2 TRBD2 CASRDTGGGLSYEQYF
TRBV7-2 TRBD2 CASTFGLAGGTQYF
TRBV13 . CASSLSLGAAGELFF
TRBV7-8 TRBD1 CASSPAGGPYYGYTF
TRBV6-6 . CASRPPMNTEAFF
TRBV5-5 . CASSPGGGQAFF
TRBV5-5 . CASSLVDNTEAFF
TRBV7-2 . CASSSSIGNTIYF
TRBV5-1 . CASSLGGYGNTIYF
TRBV18 TRBD1 CASGQGAPRGEANYGYTF
TRBV2 . CASDFWRNQPQHF
TRBV19 . CASSNLSPGTASSGNTIYF
TRBV7-6 TRBD1 CASSSVPGQGMTSPLHF
TRBV5-4 TRBD2 CASSFPSGTYNEQFF
TRBV5-1 . CASSESPTGSGANVLTF
TRBV19 TRBD1 CASRQGVRDEQYF
TRBV18 TRBD2 CASSLWTSGGGTDTQYF
TRBV18 . CASSPSGRVNYGYTF
TRBV19 . CASSMTDTQYF
TRBV2 . CASSPVGVNTEAFF
TRBV3-1/TRBV3-2 TRBD1 CASSQARDSLNTGELFF
TRBV25-1 . CASISTDPGELFF
TRBV5-1 TRBD1 CASSLMTGSYEQYF
TRBV7-3 . CASSLGLEVDTQYF
TRBV19 . CASSILRNTEAFF
TRBV7-2 . CASSLAGGLSGELFF
TRBV5-1 . CASSPTSDYGYTF
TRBV24-1 . CATSDQELNYGYTF
TRBV5-4 . CASSQGPRGATNEKLFF
TRBV5-4 . CASTRAGRNTDTQYF
TRBV7-2 TRBD1 CASSSQGADTQYF
TRBV7-9 . CASSLDSFGGEQFF
TRBV12-5 . CASGTDSPLHF
TRBV5-6 TRBD2 CASRGLAASTDTQYF